Reported below is one TCR beta chain. As yet, its antigen is unknown. A read error may explain this, as a much larger clone is one base away. The data belong to a study of blood T cells in healthy people across ages. Study-wide findings and caveats: Unsorted PBMCs blocked a conclusive comparison of naive and antigen-experienced cells.

It was with a sample-barcoded 5' primer and a J-beta primer mix that a second PCR of roughly 7 to 11 cycles was run. One entry per CDR3 protein, called by TCRdb with MiXCR from the 5' RACE reads. The repertoire includes over a million distinct CDR3 sequences, roughly 45% of them detected once, and over 15% sits in the top ten. Germline loops: CDR1 LGHDT, CDR2 YNNKEL (reference sequence). Trimming took 8 bases from V and 5 from J, leaving 21 bases between them. The CDR3 is 15 amino acids. The receptor's source is a woman aged 55-70 years in good health. The rearrangement links TRBV3-1 to TRBJ1-2; a possible D gene is TRBD1 (6 bases). Sequenced: blood. The CDR3: CASGLRQDGRYGYTF. CDR3 DNA sequence: TGTGCCAGCGGCCTTCGACAGGATGGGAGATATGGCTACACCTTC.